These 21 T cell receptor beta chains were all obtained from the same sample, sequenced in a study of beta chain features in type 1 diabetes. Reverse transcription of all isolated RNA meant that expressed TCRB transcripts were sequenced. Produced via immunoSEQ multiplex PCR; TCRdb's table is partial and in-frame only. The data hold fewer than 200,000 clones, with about 13% observed a single time. Specimen: central memory CD4+ T cells from blood. The receptors stem from a woman aged 18-29 years in good health.

The rearrangement uses TRBV21-1 and TRBJ2-1; the table gives TRBD2 as D, unverified against the DNA. TRBV21-1 represents a pseudogene. This CDR3 has 9 residues. CDR3 protein: CASSNFGVF. The DNA of the CDR3 is TGTGCCAGCAGCAACTTCGGGGTCTTC.

The chain recombines TRBV6-5 with TRBJ1-2; a possible D gene is TRBD1 (5 bases). This CDR3 comprises 14 residues. V was trimmed by 2 bases and J by 7 bases, leaving 14 bases between them. The germline V gene encodes CDR1 MNHEY and CDR2 SVGAGI. Here the CDR3 reads CASSYGSREGGYTF. The DNA of the CDR3 is TGTGCCAGCAGTTACGGTAGCAGGGAGGGTGGCTACACCTTC.

This clone was seen a few times. The V and J genes are TRBV28 and TRBJ2-3; TRBD2 matches at 10 bases. Germline CDR1 and CDR2: MDHEN and SYDVKM. J gave up 1 base and V 6 bases, and 4 bases lay outside the gene matches. The CDR3 loop spans 15 amino acids. CDR3 sequence: CASSRGTSGTDTQYF. In DNA form, the CDR3 reads TGTGCCAGCAGCCGCGGGACTAGCGGCACAGATACGCAGTATTTT.

This chain links TRBV5-4 with TRBJ2-3; 9 bases match TRBD2. Germline V gene sequence: CDR1 SGHNT, CDR2 YYREEE (reference sequence). CDR3 size: 18 residues. J was trimmed by 0 bases and V by 0 bases; bases with no gene match: 8. The chain's CDR3 is CASSLEWTSDWSTDTQYF. CDR3 in DNA: TGTGCCAGCAGCTTGGAATGGACTAGCGATTGGAGCACAGATACGCAGTATTTT.

This clone occurred a few times. This chain uses TRBV29-1 with TRBJ2-5; unclear D gene. Germline values: CDR1 SQVTM, CDR2 ANQGSEA. CDR3 length: 12 amino acids. The V and J ends lost 4 bases and 4 bases respectively, with 10 bases between them. This chain's CDR3 is CSVVEVSETQYF. CDR3 DNA sequence: TGCAGCGTTGTTGAGGTTTCAGAGACCCAGTACTTC. Full variable domain (outside the CDR3, taken from reference TRBV29-1 and TRBJ2-5): SAVISQKPSRDICQRGTSLTIQCQVDSQVTMMFWYRQQPGQSLTLIATANQGSEATYESGFVIDKFPISRPNLTFSTLTVSNMSPEDSSIYLCSVVEVSETQYFGPGTRLLVL.

V usage is TRBV9 and J usage is TRBJ2-6; 10 nucleotides agree with TRBD2. The ends lost 0 bases at V and 3 bases at J; junction bases unmatched: 6. Germline V gene sequence: CDR1 SGDLS, CDR2 YYNGEE. The CDR3 is made up of 18 amino acids. The CDR3 DNA reads as TGTGCCAGCAGCGTAGCTGGTCTAGCGGGAGTTGGGGCCAACGTCCTGACTTTC. Its translation is CASSVAGLAGVGANVLTF. Based on the CDR3 plus reference TRBV9 and TRBJ2-6, the full variable domain is DSGVTQTPKHLITATGQRVTLRCSPRSGDLSVYWYQQSLDQGLQFLIQYYNGEERAKGNILERFSAQQFPDLHSELNLSSLELGDSALYFCASSVAGLAGVGANVLTFGAGSRLTVL.

There are a few counts of this clone. The chain has TRBV7-2 and TRBJ2-1; TRBD2 matches 8 bases. The V gene end was trimmed by 4 bases and the J gene end by 7 bases; junction bases not matched to a gene: 9. Germline V gene lookup returns CDR1 SGHTA and CDR2 FQGNSA. This CDR3 spans 15 amino acids. CDR3 protein: CASSWAAGEGNEQFF. CDR3 bases: TGTGCCAGCAGCTGGGCAGCGGGAGAGGGGAATGAGCAGTTCTTC.

This chain links TRBV29-1 with TRBJ1-3, with TRBD1 matching 8 bases. The CDR3 consists of 14 residues. Germline loops: CDR1 SQVTM, CDR2 ANQGSEA. J lost 3 bases, V lost 7 bases, and 8 bases had no gene match. The CDR3 DNA reads TGCAGCGCCTCAGACAGGGGATATGGAAACACCATATATTTT. Protein sequence: CSASDRGYGNTIYF.

This chain links TRBV5-4 with TRBJ1-2; 7 bases agree with TRBD1. Germline V gives CDR1 SGHNT, CDR2 YYREEE (reference sequence). Unmatched junction bases numbered 6, after V lost 2 bases and J lost 2 bases. The CDR3 sequence is 15 residues long. In DNA, the CDR3 is TGTGCCAGCAGCTTAGCTGGGACAGCCAACTATGGCTACACCTTC. Translation gives CASSLAGTANYGYTF.

As to this clone: The junction departs from germline at one end; a sequencing error may be responsible. The CDR3 DNA sequence: TGTGCTAGCAGCCGGTCCGGGACTAGCGGACTCAATGAGCAGTTCTTC. It translates to CASSRSGTSGLNEQFF. This chain connects TRBV7-7 to TRBJ2-1; TRBD2 aligns across 11 bases. The V gene's germline CDR1 is SSHAT and CDR2 FNYEAQ (reference sequence). The CDR3 is made up of 16 amino acids.

The CDR3: CAWTGGITDTQYF. CDR3 nucleotide sequence: TGTGCCTGGACTGGCGGGATCACAGATACGCAGTATTTT. The V and J genes are TRBV30 and TRBJ2-3; D is perhaps TRBD2 (6 bases). Germline lookup yields CDR1 GTSNPN and CDR2 SVGIG (reference sequence). Trimming stripped 4 bases from V and 2 bases from J, with 10 bases between. The CDR3 is made up of 13 amino acids.

There are a few counts of this clone. The V and J genes are TRBV25-1 and TRBJ2-5, with 8 bases fitting TRBD1. The CDR3 sequence is 14 residues long. In germline, CDR1 is MGHDK, CDR2 SYGVNS. Trimming took 2 bases from V and 5 from J; bases not matched to a gene: 4. CDR3 loop: CASSEAGGRETQYF. The CDR3 DNA reads TGTGCCAGCAGTGAAGCAGGGGGCCGGGAGACCCAGTACTTC.

This clone was counted a few times. The V gene is TRBV5-1, the J gene TRBJ2-3; tentatively, D is TRBD1 (6 bases). Per the germline V gene, CDR1 is SGHRS and CDR2 is YFSETQ. Trimming stripped 4 bases from V and 0 bases from J, with 9 bases between. The CDR3 runs to 14 residues. CDR3 sequence: CASSVGGSTDTQYF. DNA of the CDR3: TGCGCCAGCAGCGTAGGGGGTAGCACAGATACGCAGTATTTT.

This clone was recorded a few times. This chain connects TRBV2 to TRBJ1-4; 7 nucleotides agree with TRBD1. This CDR3 region has 13 residues. Germline V gene data show CDR1 as SNHLY and CDR2 as FYNNEI. With V trimmed by 6 bases and J by 4 bases, 2 bases remained unmatched. The chain's CDR3 is CASRRDSNEKLFF. The CDR3 region has the DNA TGTGCCAGCAGACGGGACAGTAATGAAAAACTGTTTTTT.

This clone was seen more than once but under ten times. The chain links TRBV4-3 to TRBJ2-1, with D possibly TRBD1 on 5 matching bases. This CDR3 comprises 16 residues. Germline CDR1 is LGHNA and CDR2 is YSLEER. V shed 0 bases and J shed 1 base, with 10 bases lying between them. Here the CDR3 reads CASSQDIRTSYNEQFF. CDR3 sequence (DNA): TGCGCCAGCAGCCAAGATATTAGGACATCCTACAATGAGCAGTTCTTC.

In this sample, this clone turned up a few times. The chain carries TRBV18 and TRBJ1-5; 8 nucleotides match TRBD1. The J segment lost 2 bases and the V segment lost 3 bases, leaving 12 bases of the junction unmatched. Germline CDR1 and CDR2: KGHSH and LQKENI. CDR3 size: 18 residues. CDR3 protein: CASSPDRMTGVGNQPQHF. The CDR3 bases are TGTGCCAGCTCACCCGACCGAATGACAGGGGTCGGCAATCAGCCCCAGCATTTT. Together with reference TRBV18 and TRBJ1-5, the CDR3 gives the full variable domain: NAGVMQNPRHLVRRRGQEARLRCSPMKGHSHVYWYRQLPEEGLKFMVYLQKENIIDESGMPKERFSAEFPKEGPSILRIQQVVRGDSAAYFCASSPDRMTGVGNQPQHFGDGTRLSIL.

This clone was picked up a small number of times. V and J are TRBV9 and TRBJ2-6, with TRBD1 as a possible D gene (6 bases). The germline V gene has CDR1 SGDLS and CDR2 YYNGEE. The CDR3 sequence is 11 residues long. Trimming shortened V by 3 bases and J by 11 bases, and 6 bases separated the two germline ends. The CDR3 sequence is CASSDRDVLTF. The CDR3 DNA sequence: TGTGCCAGCAGCGACAGGGACGTCCTGACTTTC. The whole variable domain, filled in from reference TRBV9 and TRBJ2-6, reads DSGVTQTPKHLITATGQRVTLRCSPRSGDLSVYWYQQSLDQGLQFLIQYYNGEERAKGNILERFSAQQFPDLHSELNLSSLELGDSALYFCASSDRDVLTFGAGSRLTVL.

This clone has more than one count but fewer than ten. This sequence joins TRBV27 and TRBJ1-1, with 10 bases fitting TRBD1. This CDR3 has 15 residues. Trimming at V came to 6 bases and at J to 5 bases, leaving 9 bases not matched to a gene. Germline loops: CDR1 MNHEY, CDR2 SMNVEV (reference sequence). The CDR3 region has the DNA TGTGCCAGCAGATCGGGACAGGGGCGATCGACTGAAGCTTTCTTT. Translation: CASRSGQGRSTEAFF.

A few counts support this clone. The chain has TRBV15 and TRBJ2-5, with 10 bases fitting TRBD2. The CDR3 has 15 residues. Germline loops: CDR1 LNHNV, CDR2 YYDKDF (reference sequence). The trim removed 3 bases at V and 4 bases at J, leaving 5 bases unmatched. CDR3 sequence (DNA): TGTGCCACCAGCAGCGGGACTAGCGCGCGAGAGACCCAGTACTTC. It is translated as CATSSGTSARETQYF.

The chain links TRBV19 to TRBJ2-7, with TRBD1 matching 8 bases. The ends lost 4 bases at V and 5 bases at J; junction bases unmatched: 7. The CDR3 runs 14 residues. Germline values: CDR1 LNHDA, CDR2 SQIVND (reference sequence). CDR3 sequence (DNA): TGTGCCAGTAGTAACCACGGACAGGGCGACGAGCAGTACTTC. As protein: CASSNHGQGDEQYF.

This clone was counted a few times. The rearrangement links TRBV10-3 to TRBJ2-1; 8 bases agree with TRBD2. The junction had 11 bases not matched to a gene; V was cut back by 2 bases and J by 8 bases. In germline, CDR1 is ENHRY, CDR2 SYGVKD. The CDR3 runs 16 residues. CDR3 protein: CAISEGSAGGVDEQFF. CDR3 DNA: TGTGCCATCAGTGAGGGATCTGCGGGAGGAGTCGATGAGCAGTTCTTC.